This T cell receptor (beta chain) was sequenced for a study of T cells in Graves' hyperthyroidism and ophthalmopathy. As for the study in general: Before any treatment, at initial diagnosis, peripheral blood was collected.

Lactation, pregnancy, other autoimmune disease or uncontrolled infection led to exclusion of patients. There were TCR beta CDR3 regions amplified from RNA transcripts. An initial round of RT-PCR targeting the TCR CDR3 relied on the HTBI primer set. TCRdb independently ran MiXCR on the multiplex PCR reads; one entry per CDR3 protein. The sample includes about 600,000 distinct CDR3 sequences, 13% to 15% of them seen just once. CDR3 length: 16 amino acids. With 6 bases removed from V and 2 bases from J, the gap between germline ends came to 18 bases. Germline CDR1 is MDHEN and CDR2 is SYDVKM. The table lists this clonotype with many counts. The antigen is not known. General study results and limits: The blood repertoire included most of the expanded thyroid clonotypes above 0.001.

The chain uses TRBV28 and TRBJ2-3; possibly TRBD1 or TRBD2 for D (5 bases each). Material: blood. This receptor was obtained from a woman between 50 and 59 years old with Graves' ophthalmopathy. CDR3 coding DNA: TGTGCCAGCAGCCCCGGGACCAATAACCCCACAGATACGCAGTATTTT. Residues: CASSPGTNNPTDTQYF.